This T cell receptor beta chain was identified in a study of blood T cells in healthy people across ages. Broader study findings: It was the long-lived donors that had more naive CD4+ cells and higher diversity than aged donors.

Each sample yielded at least 6 million isolated PBMCs. Trimming shortened V by 7 bases and J by 1 base, and 13 bases separated the two germline ends. This CDR3 is 14 amino acids long. Germline CDR1 is MNHEY and CDR2 is SVGEGT. Combining a sample-barcoded 5' primer with a J-beta primer mix, a second PCR ran for roughly 7 to 12 cycles. Samples each returned at least 2.5 million CDR3-containing paired-end reads. MiXCR, applied by TCRdb to the 5' RACE reads, yields one record per CDR3 protein. This repertoire shows roughly 1.6 million distinct CDR3 sequences, around 36% found once; its top ten account for roughly 10%. This clonotype appeared a few times. The antigen is not known.

The chain combines TRBV6-2 or TRBV6-3 with TRBJ1-2; D call uncertain. What was sequenced was blood. This TCR came from a woman aged 25 to 39 in good health. This CDR3 is CASIPGDLNYGYTF. CDR3 DNA sequence: TGTGCCAGCATACCCGGAGACCTTAACTATGGCTACACCTTC.